This T cell receptor (beta chain) was captured by sequencing in a study of T cells expressing NK-cell markers. Study at large: It was sorted CD3+CD56+NKG2C+, CD3+CD56+NKG2C- and CD3+CD56-NKG2C+ T cells that supplied the TCR beta repertoires.

Whole-study results and caveats: CD8+ T cells in more than five donors included dominant NKG2C+ clonotypes at 1.0-7.0%. Also leading the CD3+CD56-NKG2C+ fraction in several donors were these clonotypes.

Turning to this clonotype: Its antigen is currently unknown.

Germline V CDR1 and CDR2: DFQATT, SNEGSKA (reference sequence). This CDR3 is 11 amino acids long. 5'RACE template switching built TCR beta cDNA with unique molecular identifiers. With the 5' RACE reads reprocessed, TCRdb shows one record per CDR3 protein and no DNA. This sample's table has about 460,000 distinct CDR3 sequences. The sequenced sample consisted of blood T cells: a sorted CD56 or NKG2C T cell subset, CD4+ or CD8+ T cells, or bulk PBMC T cells (not recorded which). V usage is TRBV20-1 and J usage is TRBJ2-5. This TCR was sampled from a woman between 50 and 59 years old in good health. This CDR3 reads CSASTKETQYF.